This T cell receptor (beta chain) was found in a study of OX40 agonist ivuxolimab in advanced cancers. Study details: Head and neck, renal cell, melanoma or hepatocellular carcinoma were the cancers that dose-escalation patients had.

V lost 6 bases, J lost 3 bases, and 12 bases lay in between. The CDR3 covers 14 residues. Germline assignment: CDR1 LNHDA and CDR2 SQIVND (reference sequence). The table came from immunoSEQ multiplex PCR; TCRdb's copy has only in-frame clones and leaves some out. The table has 55,000 to 60,000 clones, less than 90% seen once; the top ten hold roughly 0.6%. Source: CD4+ or CD8+ T cells sorted from blood, taken in a trial of the OX40 agonist ivuxolimab. This sequence originates from an adult with an advanced solid tumor such as melanoma, head and neck, liver or kidney cancer. The rearrangement joins TRBV19 to TRBJ1-3; tentative D call: TRBD1 (6 bases). The CDR3 nucleotides are TGTGCCAGTAGCATACAGGGAATTGGAAACACCATATATTTT. Translation: CASSIQGIGNTIYF.